The following is a TCR beta chain sequence with its context. Other DNA sequences in this sample translate to the same CDR3. The data are from a study of blood T cell repertoires in COVID-19. Study in general: Sample material is recorded as cDNA or gDNA derived from T cells, B-cell-depleted T cells, or PBMCs.

Here immunoSEQ multiplex PCR was the method, and the copy in TCRdb shows in-frame clones only, minus some. The sample yields 400,000 or so clones, approximately 89% seen once. Trimming stripped 0 bases from V and 0 bases from J, with 7 bases between. The CDR3 sequence is 15 residues long. The germline gives CDR1 SGDLS, CDR2 YYNGEE. This receptor was identified in a woman in her thirties or forties with COVID-19, enrolled during active disease. The chain links TRBV9 to TRBJ1-3; maybe TRBD1 (6 bases). Sequenced: peripheral blood. CDR3 in DNA: TGTGCCAGCAGCGTAGAAGGGGGCTCTGGAAACACCATATATTTT. This sequence encodes CASSVEGGSGNTIYF.